These 19 T cell receptor beta chains came from one sample sequenced in a study of regulatory T cells in long-lasting Graves disease. Time point denoted: newly diagnosed GD, antithyroid drugs for less than 3 months. PBMC RNA served as the TCR library source. iRepertoire HTBI primers and Arm-PCR of CDR3 regions built TCR beta libraries. MiXCR was run by TCRdb on the multiplex PCR reads, yielding one entry per CDR3 protein. The data hold approximately 310,000 distinct CDR3 sequences, with more than 15% observed a single time. The sample in question was peripheral blood mononuclear cells (PBMCs), obtained at new diagnosis, from a patient treated with antithyroid drugs. The origin of the receptors is a female donor with Graves disease.

This clonotype turned up a few times. This rearrangement joins TRBV5-4 to TRBJ2-7; 9 nucleotides line up with TRBD2. This CDR3 region has 15 residues. J was trimmed by 4 bases and V by 4 bases; bases with no gene match: 9. Germline V gives CDR1 SGHNT, CDR2 YYREEE (reference sequence). This chain's CDR3 is CASSGHSGSAYEQYF. The DNA of the CDR3 is TGTGCCAGCAGCGGTCATAGCGGGAGTGCGTACGAGCAGTACTTC.

This clonotype was found a few times. The gene calls are TRBV19 and TRBJ1-2, with TRBD1 as a possible D gene (6 bases). Germline V gene data show CDR1 as LNHDA and CDR2 as SQIVND (reference sequence). The CDR3 is 12 residues long. The V end was cut by 10 bases, the J end by 5 bases, with 14 bases between. CDR3 in amino acids: CATHLGAYGYTF. DNA for the CDR3: TGTGCCACCCACTTGGGGGCATATGGCTACACCTTC.

This clonotype was detected many times. The chain combines TRBV5-1 with TRBJ1-2; no clear D. This CDR3 comprises 13 residues. V was trimmed by 4 bases and J by 3 bases, leaving 10 bases between them. CDR1 and CDR2 from the germline V gene are SGHRS and YFSETQ. The CDR3 sequence is CASSQTPDYGYTF. The CDR3 region has the DNA TGCGCCAGCAGCCAGACACCGGACTATGGCTACACCTTC.

Concerning this clonotype: With a much larger clone just one base away, this may be a read error. It is unclear where the CDR3 begins or ends on the DNA, so no DNA is shown, and the CDR3 is as TCRdb lists it. This chain uses TRBV7-9 with TRBJ2-7; the tabulated D call, TRBD1, remains unverified against the DNA. The CDR3 totals 14 residues, both ends included. Germline lookup yields CDR1 SEHNR and CDR2 FQNEAQ (reference sequence). CDR3 sequence reads: CASSFARGTYEQHF.

The CDR3 DNA sequence: TGCGCCAGCAGCGGACAGGGCCCTTTAGCGAACACCGGGGAGCTGTTTTTT. Protein product: CASSGQGPLANTGELFF. The chain links TRBV5-1 to TRBJ2-2; 8 nucleotides line up with TRBD1. J was trimmed by 0 bases and V by 4 bases; bases with no gene match: 8. The CDR3 sequence is 17 residues long. CDR1 SGHRS and CDR2 YFSETQ come from the germline V gene.

This clonotype was seen only a few times. This chain joins TRBV28 and TRBJ1-5, with 10 bases fitting TRBD1. The germline V gene encodes CDR1 MDHEN and CDR2 SYDVKM. V lost 0 bases to trimming and J lost 5 bases; unmatched junction nucleotides: 4. The CDR3 loop spans 16 amino acids. CDR3 sequence reads: CASSLWGDRGYQPQHF. The CDR3 DNA reads as TGTGCCAGCAGTTTATGGGGGGACAGGGGATATCAGCCCCAGCATTTT.

Worth noting for this clonotype: A much larger clone lies a single base off, so this may be a read error. V and J are TRBV5-1 and TRBJ1-1; TRBD1 agrees at 7 bases. The CDR3 runs 16 residues. Looked up from germline, CDR1 is SGHRS and CDR2 is YFSETQ. The CDR3 bases are TGCACCAGCAGCCTGACCTACGGACAGGCTAACACTGAAGCTTTCTTT. This encodes CTSSLTYGQANTEAFF.

This clonotype was observed at least ten times. V gene TRBV28 combines with J gene TRBJ1-5; no firm D call. V lost 5 bases to trimming and J lost 1 base, with 9 bases between them. Germline CDR1 and CDR2: MDHEN and SYDVKM. This CDR3 is built from 14 residues. CDR3 nucleotides: TGTGCCAGCAGTGGGGAGACGAGCAATCAGCCCCAGCATTTT. It specifies CASSGETSNQPQHF.

To note about this clonotype: Just one base apart from a much larger clone, this may be a read error. The chain couples TRBV12-3 or TRBV12-4 to TRBJ2-1; D is perhaps TRBD2 (5 bases). This CDR3 region has 14 residues. V lost 7 bases and J 10 bases, leaving 20 bases between the germline ends. The DNA for the CDR3 is TGTGCCAGCACCTCGGCGGGTAACCCCTACGAGCAGTTCTTC. As protein: CASTSAGNPYEQFF.

The sample holds many counts of this clonotype. This rearrangement joins TRBV6-5 to TRBJ2-1; TRBD2 aligns across 14 bases. From germline, CDR1 is MNHEY and CDR2 SVGAGI. Trimming removed 1 base from V and 6 bases from J; junction bases left unmatched: 2. CDR3 length equals 16 residues. The CDR3 nucleotides are TGTGCCAGCAGTTACTTTGGACTAGCGGGAGGCAATGAGCAGTTCTTC. It specifies CASSYFGLAGGNEQFF.

This clonotype came up many times. This sequence joins TRBV5-1 and TRBJ2-2, with D unresolved. CDR3 length: 14 amino acids. In germline, CDR1 is SGHRS, CDR2 YFSETQ. Trimming took 3 bases from V and 6 from J, leaving 12 bases between them. The CDR3: CASSSDQNPGELFF. DNA of the CDR3: TGCGCCAGCAGCTCCGACCAAAACCCCGGGGAGCTGTTTTTT.

The sample holds many counts of this clonotype. The chain has TRBV6-2 or TRBV6-3 and TRBJ2-3; 7 bases match TRBD1. V lost 6 bases and J lost 0; bases outside the gene matches: 9. Germline CDR1 is MNHEY and CDR2 is SVGEGT. There are 16 residues in the CDR3. The CDR3 DNA reads as TGTGCCAGCAGAACGGGGACAGAGTCTAGCACAGATACGCAGTATTTT. Protein product: CASRTGTESSTDTQYF.

At least ten counts were recorded for this clonotype. The rearrangement links TRBV6-1 to TRBJ1-4; the D is unclear. CDR3 size: 14 residues. CDR1 MNHNS and CDR2 SASEGT come from the germline V gene. V was trimmed by 3 bases and J by 8 bases, leaving 13 bases between them. CDR3 DNA: TGTGCCAGCAGTGACTGGGTCGAGCGCGAAAAACTGTTTTTT. Translated, it gives CASSDWVEREKLFF.

This clonotype was seen only a few times. A much larger clone differs from this one at a single base, so this may be a read error. This rearrangement joins TRBV2 to TRBJ2-6; 9 nucleotides agree with TRBD1. The CDR3 is made up of 15 amino acids. Germline lookup yields CDR1 SNHLY and CDR2 FYNNEI. The CDR3 loop is CASSLQGAGANVLAF. The CDR3 DNA follows: TGTGCCAGCAGCCTACAGGGGGCTGGGGCCAACGTCCTGGCTTTC.

The sample holds many counts of this clonotype. V is TRBV28 and J is TRBJ2-7; D remains unclear. The CDR3 contains 13 residues. Trimming took 8 bases from V and 3 from J, leaving 14 bases between them. Looked up from germline, CDR1 is MDHEN and CDR2 is SYDVKM. CDR3 amino acids: CASGLLSLYEQYF. Here the CDR3 DNA reads TGTGCCAGCGGATTGTTATCCCTCTACGAGCAGTACTTC.

This clonotype was detected ten times or more. V gene TRBV29-1 combines with J gene TRBJ2-7, with D possibly TRBD2 on 6 matching bases. Germline V gene lookup returns CDR1 SQVTM and CDR2 ANQGSEA. CDR3 length: 11 amino acids. Trimming took 6 bases from V and 5 from J, leaving 11 bases between them. Here the CDR3 DNA reads TGCAGCGTACGCGGGGCCCACGAGCAGTACTTC. It specifies CSVRGAHEQYF.

This clonotype showed up many times. The chain couples TRBV12-3 or TRBV12-4 to TRBJ2-5; D remains unclear. The CDR3 extends over 14 amino acids. V was clipped by 4 bases and J by 4 bases, with 13 bases between them. The CDR3, as DNA: TGTGCCAGCAGTTCCCGGTGGCCAGGAGAGACCCAGTACTTC. Its translation: CASSSRWPGETQYF.

In the case of this clonotype: One junction end disagrees with the germline gene, perhaps due to a read error. The rearrangement joins TRBV6-1 to TRBJ2-2; D might be TRBD1 or TRBD2, each matching 5 bases. The CDR3 is 15 amino acids. The germline V gene has CDR1 MNHNS and CDR2 SASEGT. CDR3 DNA: TGTGCCAGCCACCAGAGCGGAAGGGGCACCAGGGAGCTGTTTTTT. This codes for CASHQSGRGTRELFF.

This clonotype was seen many times. The CDR3 spells CATSTAGSGYEQYF. The CDR3 DNA is TGTGCCACCAGTACGGCGGGGTCGGGGTACGAGCAGTACTTC. V gene TRBV15 combines with J gene TRBJ2-7, with D perhaps matching TRBD2 (6 bases). The CDR3 sequence is 14 residues long. V was cut by 6 bases and J by 4 bases, with 16 bases left in between. Germline assignment: CDR1 LNHNV and CDR2 YYDKDF (reference sequence).